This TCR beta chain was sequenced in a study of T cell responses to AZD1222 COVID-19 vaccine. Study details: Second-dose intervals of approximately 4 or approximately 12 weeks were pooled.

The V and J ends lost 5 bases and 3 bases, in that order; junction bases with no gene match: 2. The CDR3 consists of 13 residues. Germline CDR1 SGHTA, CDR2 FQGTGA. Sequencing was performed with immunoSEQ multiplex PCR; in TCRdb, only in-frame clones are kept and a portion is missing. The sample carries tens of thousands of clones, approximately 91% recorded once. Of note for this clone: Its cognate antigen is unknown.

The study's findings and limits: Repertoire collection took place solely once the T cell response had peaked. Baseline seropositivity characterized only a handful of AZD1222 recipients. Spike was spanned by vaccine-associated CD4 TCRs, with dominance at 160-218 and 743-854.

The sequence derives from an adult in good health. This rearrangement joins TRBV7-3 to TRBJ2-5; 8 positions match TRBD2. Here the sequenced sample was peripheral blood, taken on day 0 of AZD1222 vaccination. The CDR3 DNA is TGTGCCAGCAGCCGTAGCGGGGAAGAGACCCAGTACTTC. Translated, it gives CASSRSGEETQYF.